Listed below are T cell receptor beta chains from one sample, sequenced in a study of identical twins. TCRdb passed the 5' RACE reads through MiXCR, listing each CDR3 protein once. In the table there are roughly 1,500,000 distinct CDR3 sequences, around 29% of which are singletons. Sequencing was done on a sample of cord blood. Receptor source: a newborn girl in good health. Both conserved end residues are part of each CDR3. The D gene is left open where the match is weak. Clone size appears in some rows only: once, few, many, or a class for an expanded clone.

abundance,d_gene,j_gene,v_gene,CDR3nt,CDR3aa
NA,NA,TRBJ1-6,TRBV20-1,TGCAGTGCTAAAGTACAGGTCTCCTATAATTCACCCCTCCACTTT,CSAKVQVSYNSPLHF
many,TRBD2,TRBJ2-3,TRBV3-1,TGTGCCAGCAGCTCCAGCGGGAGGGTTACAGATACGCAGTATTTT,CASSSSGRVTDTQYF
NA,NA,TRBJ2-7,TRBV7-8,TGTGCCAGCAGTCCCACCTACTACGAGCAGTACTTC,CASSPTYYEQYF
NA,NA,TRBJ2-2,TRBV29-1,TGCAGCGTCCAGGGGGCTAGCGGGACCGGGGAGCTGTTTTTT,CSVQGASGTGELFF
few,TRBD2,TRBJ2-7,TRBV9,TGTGCCAGCAGCGTAGAGGGACTAGCGGGGGGGCCCGCTTACGAGCAGTACTTC,CASSVEGLAGGPAYEQYF
few,NA,TRBJ2-7,TRBV20-1,TGCAGTGCTGGAAAAATGGGGTCCTCCTACAATGAGCAGTACTTC,CSAGKMGSSYNEQYF
many,NA,TRBJ1-2,TRBV6-5,TGTGCCAGCAGTTACTCGTCAGGGTTGGGCTACACCTTC,CASSYSSGLGYTF
NA,NA,TRBJ2-5,TRBV27,TGTGCCAGCCTCGCCGGAGGGTACGAAGAGACCCAGTACTTC,CASLAGGYEETQYF
NA,NA,TRBJ1-5,TRBV20-1,TGCAGTGCTAGAGGGCTACTTAGCAATCAGCCCCAGCATTTT,CSARGLLSNQPQHF
NA,NA,TRBJ2-5,TRBV29-1,TGCAGCGTAGAACTTGGACAGGCGGGGGGGACCCAGTACTTC,CSVELGQAGGTQYF
NA,NA,TRBJ1-2,TRBV25-1,TGTGCCGGCAGTGAATCTTCAGGGTATAACTATGGCTACACCTTC,CAGSESSGYNYGYTF
NA,TRBD2,TRBJ2-1,TRBV24-1,TGTGCCACCAGTGATCGCGCTAGCGGGAGCTACAATGAGCAGTTCTTC,CATSDRASGSYNEQFF
few,TRBD2,TRBJ2-3,TRBV9,TGTGCCAGCAGCGCCCTTCTAGCGGGAGGTAGGCCAGATACGCAGTATTTT,CASSALLAGGRPDTQYF
NA,TRBD1,TRBJ2-7,TRBV12-3/TRBV12-4,TGTGCCAGCAGCCCCGGGACAGGGGCCTCCTACAATGAGCAGTACTTC,CASSPGTGASYNEQYF
NA,TRBD2,TRBJ2-7,TRBV2,TGTGCCAGCATCGAGACCCTAGCGGGACAGTACGAGCAGTACTTC,CASIETLAGQYEQYF
NA,NA,TRBJ1-1,TRBV20-1,TGCAGTGCCCCAGGCGGGGGACAAGAAGCTTTCTTT,CSAPGGGQEAFF
many,TRBD1,TRBJ2-7,TRBV6-1,TGTGCCAGCAGTCGAAACAGGGGGAGCTCCTACGAGCAGTACTTC,CASSRNRGSSYEQYF